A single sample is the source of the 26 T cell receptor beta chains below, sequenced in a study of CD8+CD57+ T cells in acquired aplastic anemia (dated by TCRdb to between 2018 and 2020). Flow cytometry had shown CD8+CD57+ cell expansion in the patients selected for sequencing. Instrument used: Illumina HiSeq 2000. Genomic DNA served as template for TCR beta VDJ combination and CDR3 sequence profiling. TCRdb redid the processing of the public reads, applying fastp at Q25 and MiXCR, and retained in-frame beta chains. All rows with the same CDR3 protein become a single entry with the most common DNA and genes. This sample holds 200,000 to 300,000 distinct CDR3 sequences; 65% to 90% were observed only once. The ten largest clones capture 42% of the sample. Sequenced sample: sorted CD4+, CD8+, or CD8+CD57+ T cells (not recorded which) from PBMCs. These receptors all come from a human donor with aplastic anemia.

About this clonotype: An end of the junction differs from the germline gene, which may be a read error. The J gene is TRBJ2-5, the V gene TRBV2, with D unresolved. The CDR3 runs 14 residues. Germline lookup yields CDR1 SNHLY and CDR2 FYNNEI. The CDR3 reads CASSPGGSQATQYF. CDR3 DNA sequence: TGTGCCAGCAGCCCCGGCGGCTCACAAGCGACCCAGTACTTC. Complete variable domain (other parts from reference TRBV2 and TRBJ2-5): EPEVTQTPSHQVTQMGQEVILRCVPISNHLYFYWYRQILGQKVEFLVSFYNNEISEKSEIFDDQFSVERPDGSNFTLKIRSTKLEDSAMYFCASSPGGSQATQYFGPGTRLLVL.

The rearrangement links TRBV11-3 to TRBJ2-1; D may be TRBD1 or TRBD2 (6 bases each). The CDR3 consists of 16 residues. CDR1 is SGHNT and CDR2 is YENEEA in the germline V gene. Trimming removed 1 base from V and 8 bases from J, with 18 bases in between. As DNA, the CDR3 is TGTGCCAGCAGCTTAGGGAGGCAAGGGGGGAGCGATGAGCAGTTCTTC. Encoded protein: CASSLGRQGGSDEQFF.

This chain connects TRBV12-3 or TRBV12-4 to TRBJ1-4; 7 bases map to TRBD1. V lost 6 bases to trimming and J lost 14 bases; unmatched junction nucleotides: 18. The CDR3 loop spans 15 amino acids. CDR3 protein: CASSWNRGTNKMLFF. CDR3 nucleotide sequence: TGTGCCAGCAGCTGGAACAGGGGAACTAATAAAATGCTGTTTTTT.

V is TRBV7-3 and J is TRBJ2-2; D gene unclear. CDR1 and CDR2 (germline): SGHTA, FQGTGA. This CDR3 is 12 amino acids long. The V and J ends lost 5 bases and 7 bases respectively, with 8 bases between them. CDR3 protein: CASSPPRGELFF. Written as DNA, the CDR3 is TGTGCCAGCAGCCCCCCGCGCGGGGAGCTGTTTTTT.

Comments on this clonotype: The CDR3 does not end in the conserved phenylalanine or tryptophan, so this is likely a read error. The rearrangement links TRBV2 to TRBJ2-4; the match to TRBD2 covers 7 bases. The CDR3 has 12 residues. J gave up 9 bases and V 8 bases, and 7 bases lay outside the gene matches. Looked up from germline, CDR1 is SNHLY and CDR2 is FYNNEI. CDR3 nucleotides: TGTGCCAGCGGAGGAGCGGGGACCATTCAGTACTAC. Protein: CASGGAGTIQYY.

CDR3 bases: TGTGCCAGCAGTGAACGGGCCTACGAGCAGTACTTC. Protein: CASSERAYEQYF. The chain links TRBV25-1 to TRBJ2-7; D remains unclear. Trimming left V 2 bases short and J 2 bases short, with 4 bases between. Germline CDR1 MGHDK, CDR2 SYGVNS. This CDR3 contains 12 residues.

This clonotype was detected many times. The CDR3 nucleotides are TGCAGCGTTGGACAAAACACTGAAGCTTTCTTT. Translation gives CSVGQNTEAFF. V usage is TRBV29-1 and J usage is TRBJ1-1; D is unresolved. V was pared by 4 bases and J by 2 bases, with 5 bases between. Germline CDR1 SQVTM, CDR2 ANQGSEA. This CDR3 contains 11 residues.

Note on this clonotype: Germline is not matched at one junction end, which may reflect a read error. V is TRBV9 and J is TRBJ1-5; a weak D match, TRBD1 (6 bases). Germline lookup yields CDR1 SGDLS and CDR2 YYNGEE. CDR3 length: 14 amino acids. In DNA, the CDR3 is TGCGCCAGCAGCCAGAATCCCGGGGGGCCGAACACCGATTTT. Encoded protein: CASSQNPGGPNTDF.

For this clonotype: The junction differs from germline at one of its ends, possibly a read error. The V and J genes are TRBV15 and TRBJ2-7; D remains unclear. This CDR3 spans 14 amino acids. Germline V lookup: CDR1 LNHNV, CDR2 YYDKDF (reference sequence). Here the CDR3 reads CAASRGTEQDEQYF. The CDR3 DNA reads TGTGCCGCCAGCAGAGGCACAGAGCAAGACGAGCAGTACTTC.

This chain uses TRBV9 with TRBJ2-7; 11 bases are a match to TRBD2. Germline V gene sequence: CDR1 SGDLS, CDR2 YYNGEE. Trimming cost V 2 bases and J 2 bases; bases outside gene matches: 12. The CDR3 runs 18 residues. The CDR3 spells CASSVGTSGIDIPYEQYV. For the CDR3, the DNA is TGTGCCAGCAGCGTCGGGACTAGCGGAATAGATATTCCCTACGAGCAGTACGTC.

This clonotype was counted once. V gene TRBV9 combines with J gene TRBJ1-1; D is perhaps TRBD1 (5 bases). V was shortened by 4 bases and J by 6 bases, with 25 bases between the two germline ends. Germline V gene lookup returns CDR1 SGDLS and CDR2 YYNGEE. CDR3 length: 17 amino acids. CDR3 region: CASSLWSSGANVPEAFF. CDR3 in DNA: TGTGCCAGCAGCCTCTGGAGCTCTGGGGCCAACGTCCCTGAAGCTTTCTTT.

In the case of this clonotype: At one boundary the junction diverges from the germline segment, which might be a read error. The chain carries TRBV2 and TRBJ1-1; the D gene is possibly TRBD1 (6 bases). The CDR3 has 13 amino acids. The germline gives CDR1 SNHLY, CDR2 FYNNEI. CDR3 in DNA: TGTGCCAGCGGGGACACAGGCACAGATGCAGCTTTTTTT. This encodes CASGDTGTDAAFF.

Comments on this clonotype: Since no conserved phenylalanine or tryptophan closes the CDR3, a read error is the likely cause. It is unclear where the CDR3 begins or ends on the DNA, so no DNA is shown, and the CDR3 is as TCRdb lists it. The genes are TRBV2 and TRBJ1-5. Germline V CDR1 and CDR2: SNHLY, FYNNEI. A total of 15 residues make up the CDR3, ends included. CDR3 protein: CASSESNRNQPHHLG.

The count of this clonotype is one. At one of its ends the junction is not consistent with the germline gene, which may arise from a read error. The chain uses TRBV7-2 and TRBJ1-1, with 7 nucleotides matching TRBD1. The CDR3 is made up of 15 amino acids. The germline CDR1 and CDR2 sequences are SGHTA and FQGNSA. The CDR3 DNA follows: TGTGCCAGCACCTTAGATCTGACAGGGAACAATCAAGCTTTCTTT. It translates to CASTLDLTGNNQAFF.

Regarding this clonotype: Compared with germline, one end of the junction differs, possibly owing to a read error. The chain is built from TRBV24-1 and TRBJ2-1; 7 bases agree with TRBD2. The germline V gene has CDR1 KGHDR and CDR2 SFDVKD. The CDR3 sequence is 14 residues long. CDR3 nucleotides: TGTGCCACCGGGACTACCGGGGGTCGGGATGAGCAGTTTTTC. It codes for CATGTTGGRDEQFF.

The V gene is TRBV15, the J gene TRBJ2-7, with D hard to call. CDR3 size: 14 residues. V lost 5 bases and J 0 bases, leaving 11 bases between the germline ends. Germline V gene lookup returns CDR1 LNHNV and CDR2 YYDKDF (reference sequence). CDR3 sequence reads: CATSGAVDSYEQYV. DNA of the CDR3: TGTGCCACCAGCGGCGCGGTGGACTCCTACGAGCAGTACGTC.

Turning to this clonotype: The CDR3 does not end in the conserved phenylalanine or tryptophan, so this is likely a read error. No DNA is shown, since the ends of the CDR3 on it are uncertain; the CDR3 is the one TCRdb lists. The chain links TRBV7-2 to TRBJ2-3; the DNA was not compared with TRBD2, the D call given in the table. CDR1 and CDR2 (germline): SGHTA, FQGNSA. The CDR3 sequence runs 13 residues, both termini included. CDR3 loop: CASSLASGSGDTH.

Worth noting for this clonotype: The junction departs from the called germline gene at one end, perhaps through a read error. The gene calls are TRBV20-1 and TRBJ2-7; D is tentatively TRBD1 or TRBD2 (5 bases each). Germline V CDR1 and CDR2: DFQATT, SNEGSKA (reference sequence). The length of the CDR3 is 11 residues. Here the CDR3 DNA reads TGCAGTGCTAGCGGGGCCTACGGGCAGTACTTC. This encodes CSASGAYGQYF.

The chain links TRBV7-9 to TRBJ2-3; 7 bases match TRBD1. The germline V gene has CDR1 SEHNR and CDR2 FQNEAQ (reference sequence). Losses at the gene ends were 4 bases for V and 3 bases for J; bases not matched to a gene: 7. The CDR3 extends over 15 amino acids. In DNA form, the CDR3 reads TGTGCCAGCAGCTCCAAGGACAGGCAAACAGATACGCAGTATTTT. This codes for CASSSKDRQTDTQYF. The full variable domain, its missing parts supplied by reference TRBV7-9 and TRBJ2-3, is DTGVSQNPRHKITKRGQNVTFRCDPISEHNRLYWYRQTLGQGPEFLTYFQNEAQLEKSRLLSDRFSAERPKGSFSTLEIQRTEQGDSAMYLCASSSKDRQTDTQYFGPGTRLTVL.

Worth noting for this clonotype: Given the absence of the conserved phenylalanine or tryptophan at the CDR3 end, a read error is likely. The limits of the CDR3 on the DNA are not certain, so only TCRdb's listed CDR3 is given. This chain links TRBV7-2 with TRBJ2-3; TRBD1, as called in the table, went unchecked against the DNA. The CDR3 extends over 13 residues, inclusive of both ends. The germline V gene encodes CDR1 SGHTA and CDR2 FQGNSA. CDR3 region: CASSLTGGDTYDY.

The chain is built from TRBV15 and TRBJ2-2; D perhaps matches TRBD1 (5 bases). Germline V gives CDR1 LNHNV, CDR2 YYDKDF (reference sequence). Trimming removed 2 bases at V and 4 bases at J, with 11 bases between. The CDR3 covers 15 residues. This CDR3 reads CATSRRTQGTGELFF. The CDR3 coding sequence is TGTGCCACCAGCAGACGTACCCAGGGCACCGGGGAGCTGTTTTTT.

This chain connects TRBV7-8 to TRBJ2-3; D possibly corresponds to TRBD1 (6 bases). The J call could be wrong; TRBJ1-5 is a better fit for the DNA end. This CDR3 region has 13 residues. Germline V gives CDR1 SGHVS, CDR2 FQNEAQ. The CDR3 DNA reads TGTGCCAGCGGCGTCGGGGGCACAGATGCTCAGCATTTT. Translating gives CASGVGGTDAQHF.

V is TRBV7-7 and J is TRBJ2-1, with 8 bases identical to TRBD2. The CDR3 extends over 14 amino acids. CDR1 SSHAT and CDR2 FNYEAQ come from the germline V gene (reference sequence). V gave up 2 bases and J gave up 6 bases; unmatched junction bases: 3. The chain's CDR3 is CASSLLGTSNEQFF. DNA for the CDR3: TGTGCCAGCAGCTTATTGGGGACTAGCAATGAGCAGTTCTTC.

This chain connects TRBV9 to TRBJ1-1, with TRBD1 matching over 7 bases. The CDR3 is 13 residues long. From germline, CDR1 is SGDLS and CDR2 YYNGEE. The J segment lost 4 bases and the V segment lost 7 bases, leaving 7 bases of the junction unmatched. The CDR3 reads CASGEPGGTEAFF. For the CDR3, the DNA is TGTGCCAGCGGCGAACCAGGGGGCACTGAAGCTTTCTTT.

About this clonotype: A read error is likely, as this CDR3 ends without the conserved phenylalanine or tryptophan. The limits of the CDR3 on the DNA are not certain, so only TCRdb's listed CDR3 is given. CDR3 region: CASSSGGSSYEQY. The chain joins TRBV7-9 to TRBJ2-1; TRBD1 is taken as the D call from the table, unchecked against the DNA. The V gene's germline CDR1 is SEHNR and CDR2 FQNEAQ (reference sequence). The CDR3 numbers 13 amino acids, ends counted.

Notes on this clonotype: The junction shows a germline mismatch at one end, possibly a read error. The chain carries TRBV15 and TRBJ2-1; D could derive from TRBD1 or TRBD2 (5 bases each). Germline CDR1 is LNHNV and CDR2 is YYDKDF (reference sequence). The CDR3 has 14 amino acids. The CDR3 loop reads CGTSSGREQDAQFF. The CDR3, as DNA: TGCGGTACCAGCAGCGGCAGGGAGCAAGATGCCCAGTTCTTC.